The 17 T cell receptor beta chains in this list originate from one sample, sequenced in a study of T cells in Graves' hyperthyroidism and ophthalmopathy. Amplified TCR beta CDR3 regions came from RNA transcripts. First-round RT-PCR with HTBI primers amplified the TCR CDR3 region. Each CDR3 protein is one row after TCRdb ran MiXCR on the multiplex PCR reads. The sample yields fewer than 450,000 distinct CDR3 sequences, about 17% seen once. The specimen was blood. These receptors were taken from a woman younger than 45 with Graves' hyperthyroidism that later progressed to Graves' ophthalmopathy.

The chain is built from TRBV6-1 and TRBJ2-5, with a possible D match to TRBD1 (7 bases). Trimming took off 6 bases at V and 9 bases at J, with 20 bases between the two ends. From germline, CDR1 is MNHNS and CDR2 SASEGT. The CDR3 has 14 amino acids. The CDR3 reads CASRARQGLSAQYF. The DNA for the CDR3 is TGTGCCAGCAGGGCCCGACAGGGACTGTCGGCCCAGTACTTC.

The genes are TRBV20-1 and TRBJ1-2; 8 positions match TRBD1. The J segment lost 7 bases and the V segment lost 4 bases, leaving 11 bases of the junction unmatched. The CDR3 is 14 residues long. Germline assignment: CDR1 DFQATT and CDR2 SNEGSKA (reference sequence). CDR3 loop: CSAKLQGESAGYTF. The CDR3 nucleotides read TGCAGTGCTAAGTTACAGGGGGAGTCGGCTGGCTACACCTTC.

In its sample, this clonotype was seen a few times. The chain is built from TRBV7-9 and TRBJ2-5; 8 bases line up with TRBD2. The CDR3 contains 17 residues. V gave up 5 bases and J gave up 7 bases; unmatched junction bases: 18. CDR1 is SEHNR and CDR2 is FQNEAQ in the germline V gene (reference sequence). CDR3 sequence reads: CASSPTSGGGGKGTQYF. In nucleotides, the CDR3 is TGTGCCAGCAGCCCCACCAGTGGGGGCGGGGGGAAAGGGACCCAGTACTTC.

This clonotype was recorded at least ten times. The V and J genes are TRBV11-2 and TRBJ2-5; D is ambiguous. V gave up 1 base and J gave up 1 base, with 4 bases separating them. The CDR3 runs 13 residues. Per germline, CDR1 SGHAT and CDR2 FQNNGV. The CDR3 bases are TGTGCCAGCAGCTTAGTCAGCCAAGAGACCCAGTACTTC. Amino acids: CASSLVSQETQYF.

Ten or more counts support this clonotype. The J gene is TRBJ2-1, the V gene TRBV7-9; D gene uncertain. Germline lookup yields CDR1 SEHNR and CDR2 FQNEAQ (reference sequence). The CDR3 length is 16 residues. V lost 5 bases and J 1 base, leaving 15 bases between the germline ends. As DNA, the CDR3 is TGTGCCAGCAGCCCAGCCTCGACCCTTTCCTACAATGAGCAGTTCTTC. Protein sequence: CASSPASTLSYNEQFF.

The CDR3 here is CASSFNPNEQFF. The CDR3, as DNA: TGTGCCAGCAGCTTTAACCCCAATGAGCAGTTCTTC. The chain couples TRBV7-8 to TRBJ2-1; D gene uncertain. The germline V gene encodes CDR1 SGHVS and CDR2 FQNEAQ. The CDR3 contains 12 residues. V lost 3 bases and J lost 6, with 6 bases in between.

Concerning this clonotype itself: A much more abundant neighbour one base away suggests this may be a read error. This chain joins TRBV20-1 and TRBJ2-5; 10 bases align to TRBD2. Germline CDR1 and CDR2: DFQATT and SNEGSKA (reference sequence). Trimming took 0 bases from V and 4 from J; bases not matched to a gene: 8. This CDR3 has 16 residues. CDR3 coding DNA: TGCAGTGCTAGAGAATCAGCGGGGGGGCCCCGAGAGACCCAGTACTTC. It yields the protein CSARESAGGPRETQYF.

This clonotype was observed at least ten times. The rearrangement links TRBV28 to TRBJ2-7, with 13 bases that match TRBD2. V lost 5 bases and J lost 7; bases outside the gene matches: 8. The germline gives CDR1 MDHEN, CDR2 SYDVKM. The CDR3 is made up of 15 amino acids. CDR3 nucleotides: TGTGCCAGCAGTCAACTACTAGCGGGGGGGGTGGAGCAGTACTTC. It specifies CASSQLLAGGVEQYF.

The chain carries TRBV9 and TRBJ2-1; TRBD2 matches at 10 bases. With V trimmed by 1 base and J by 7 bases, 5 bases remained unmatched. The CDR3 consists of 15 residues. Per germline, CDR1 SGDLS and CDR2 YYNGEE. CDR3 loop: CASSVSLAGDNEQFF. The CDR3 DNA reads TGTGCCAGCAGCGTAAGCCTAGCGGGAGATAATGAGCAGTTCTTC.

Many counts were recorded for this clonotype. The chain has TRBV12-3 or TRBV12-4 and TRBJ1-5; D gene unclear. Trimming removed 5 bases from V and 1 base from J, with 15 bases in between. This CDR3 spans 16 amino acids. CDR3 region: CASSKGLPGSNQPQHF. CDR3 bases: TGTGCCAGCAGTAAAGGACTTCCCGGCAGCAATCAGCCCCAGCATTTT.

This clonotype was detected only a few times. The genes are TRBV6-1 and TRBJ2-2; perhaps TRBD1 as D (6 bases). The CDR3 totals 14 residues. Germline loops: CDR1 MNHNS, CDR2 SASEGT. V was cut by 3 bases and J by 7 bases, with 12 bases left in between. The CDR3 region has the DNA TGTGCCAGCAGTGAGAGGGGGTTCGGCGGGGAGCTGTTTTTT. This encodes CASSERGFGGELFF.

The chain uses TRBV28 and TRBJ2-1; 9 bases agree with TRBD2. V trimming: 5 bases; J trimming: 9 bases; junction bases outside the gene matches: 11. CDR1 is MDHEN, CDR2 SYDVKM, per germline. This CDR3 spans 15 amino acids. CDR3 sequence reads: CASSESLAGNVEQFF. The CDR3 DNA reads as TGTGCCAGCAGTGAGAGCCTAGCGGGAAACGTTGAGCAGTTCTTC.

CDR3 coding DNA: TGTGCCAGCACCCTAACAGGGAGCTCCTACAATGAGCAGTTCTTC. Translation gives CASTLTGSSYNEQFF. This chain links TRBV7-2 with TRBJ2-1, with D possibly being TRBD1 (6 bases). The germline CDR1 and CDR2 sequences are SGHTA and FQGNSA. The CDR3 loop spans 15 amino acids. V was pared by 7 bases and J by 0 bases, with 13 bases between.

This clonotype was detected only a few times. V is TRBV27 and J is TRBJ2-7, with a possible D match to TRBD2 (6 bases). Germline V gene data show CDR1 as MNHEY and CDR2 as SMNVEV (reference sequence). This CDR3 has 13 residues. V shed 5 bases and J shed 6 bases, with 14 bases lying between them. CDR3: CASSGGALIEQYF. The CDR3 DNA reads as TGTGCCAGCAGTGGCGGGGCCCTAATCGAGCAGTACTTC.

V is TRBV6-1 and J is TRBJ1-5; maybe TRBD1 (5 bases). The CDR3 sequence is 12 residues long. CDR1 MNHNS and CDR2 SASEGT come from the germline V gene. V was clipped by 6 bases and J by 4 bases, with 7 bases between them. The CDR3 is CASRAGNQPQHF. CDR3 nucleotide sequence: TGTGCCAGCAGGGCAGGGAATCAGCCCCAGCATTTT.

Notes on this clonotype: The junction differs from germline at one of its ends, possibly a read error. This chain connects TRBV18 to TRBJ2-2; no clear D gene. Germline V CDR1 and CDR2: KGHSH, LQKENI. The CDR3 is 16 amino acids. CDR3 protein: CASPPDDKTVTGELFF. In DNA form, the CDR3 reads TGTGCCAGCCCACCAGATGACAAAACGGTCACCGGGGAGCTGTTTTTT.

This clonotype was found a few times. This chain links TRBV10-2 with TRBJ1-2; no firm D call. The V gene lost 0 bases and the J gene lost 0 bases, with 2 bases spanning the gap. From germline, CDR1 is WSHSY and CDR2 SAAADI. This CDR3 contains 13 residues. The CDR3 loop reads CASSESSNYGYTF. CDR3 coding DNA: TGCGCCAGCAGTGAGTCGTCTAACTATGGCTACACCTTC.